What follows are 2 T cell receptor beta chains derived from one specimen sequenced in a study of neurological immune-mediated disorders (dated by TCRdb to the late 2010s). The library was generated by 5' RACE. The instrument was an Illumina HiSeq 2500. TCRdb applied fastp at Q25 and MiXCR to the public reads, then kept only in-frame beta chains. Each record represents a unique CDR3 protein, reported with the most common genes and DNA among its rows. The sample table contains 25,000 to 35,000 distinct CDR3 sequences; only one count was recorded for roughly 16% of them. The ten most abundant clones make up 4.9% of the sample. This sample's time point label indicates: technical triplicate 3. Sequencing was done on a sample of CD4+ T cells from blood. The receptor source for this set is a female donor with HTLV-1-associated myelopathy (HAM/TSP).

This clonotype was observed at least ten times. The CDR3 spells CASSFTGSGYTGELFF. CDR3 coding DNA: TGTGCCAGCAGTTTTACTGGTAGCGGATACACCGGGGAGCTGTTTTTT. The V call is TRBV12-3 or TRBV12-4, the J call TRBJ2-2; D may be TRBD2 (6 bases). This CDR3 spans 16 amino acids. The ends were cut back, 3 bases at V and 3 bases at J, with 14 bases in the middle.

This clonotype was detected ten times or more. The chain joins TRBV5-4 to TRBJ2-6; tentative D call: TRBD1 (6 bases). This CDR3 contains 18 residues. V lost 0 bases to trimming and J lost 3 bases, with 16 bases between them. Germline loops: CDR1 SGHNT, CDR2 YYREEE (reference sequence). The CDR3, as DNA: TGTGCCAGCAGCTTGGATTCCCCAGGGGTTGATGGGGCCAACGTCCTGACTTTC. This gives the protein CASSLDSPGVDGANVLTF. The whole variable domain, filled in from reference TRBV5-4 and TRBJ2-6, reads ETGVTQSPTHLIKTRGQQVTLRCSSQSGHNTVSWYQQALGQGPQFIFQYYREEENGRGNFPPRFSGLQFPNYSSELNVNALELDDSALYLCASSLDSPGVDGANVLTFGAGSRLTVL.